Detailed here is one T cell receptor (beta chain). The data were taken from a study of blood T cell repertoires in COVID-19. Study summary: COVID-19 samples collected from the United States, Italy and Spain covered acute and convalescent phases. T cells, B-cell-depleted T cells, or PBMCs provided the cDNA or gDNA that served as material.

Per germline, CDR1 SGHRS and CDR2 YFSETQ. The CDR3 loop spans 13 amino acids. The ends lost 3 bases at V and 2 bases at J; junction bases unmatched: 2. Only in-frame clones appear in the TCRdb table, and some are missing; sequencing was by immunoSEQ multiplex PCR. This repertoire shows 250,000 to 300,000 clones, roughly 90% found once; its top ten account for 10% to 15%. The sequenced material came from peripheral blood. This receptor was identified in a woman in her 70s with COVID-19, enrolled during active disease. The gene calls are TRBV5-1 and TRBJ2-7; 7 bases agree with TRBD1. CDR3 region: CASSYGQAYEQYF. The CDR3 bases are TGCGCCAGCAGCTATGGACAGGCCTACGAGCAGTACTTC.